Each of the 9 T cell receptor beta chains below was sequenced from the same sample in a study of shared clonotypes between healthy human individuals. Using immunoSEQ multiplex PCR, the repertoire was profiled, and TCRdb retains in-frame clones only, with some absent. Of 2 million or so clones in the sample, over 85% were seen once. What was sequenced was naive CD4+ T cells sorted from blood. Subset meaning: CD45RA+ positively selected. These receptors originate from a man younger than 35 in good health.

The table lists this clone with a count of one. The chain combines TRBV5-1 with TRBJ1-1; a weak D match, TRBD1 (5 bases). The CDR3 is 15 amino acids. V was shortened by 3 bases and J by 3 bases, with 15 bases between the two germline ends. Germline V CDR1 and CDR2: SGHRS, YFSETQ. The CDR3 nucleotides are TGCGCCAGCAGCTCAAGGGGCGCGGGGGACACTGAAGCTTTCTTT. This encodes CASSSRGAGDTEAFF.

The chain is built from TRBV18 and TRBJ1-2, with D unclear. The germline V gene has CDR1 KGHSH and CDR2 LQKENI. This CDR3 is built from 14 residues. V gave up 1 base and J gave up 1 base, with 7 bases separating them. CDR3: CASSPLDNNYGYTF. The CDR3, as DNA: TGTGCCAGCTCACCACTCGACAATAACTATGGCTACACCTTC.

The chain joins TRBV5-1 to TRBJ2-1; 8 bases map to TRBD1. Germline assignment: CDR1 SGHRS and CDR2 YFSETQ. CDR3 length: 14 amino acids. V was pared by 2 bases and J by 7 bases, with 5 bases of the junction left unmatched. This CDR3 is CASSFTRGQNEQFF. The CDR3 nucleotides are TGCGCCAGCAGCTTCACCAGGGGGCAAAATGAGCAGTTCTTC.

With regard to this clone: Other nucleotide sequences from this sample produce the same CDR3. The chain employs TRBV9 and TRBJ2-5; D uncertain. The CDR3 has 13 amino acids. The germline CDR1 and CDR2 sequences are SGDLS and YYNGEE. Trimming removed 0 bases at V and 2 bases at J, with 5 bases between. DNA for the CDR3: TGTGCCAGCAGCGTAGCCCAGCAAGAGACCCAGTACTTC. Protein product: CASSVAQQETQYF.

The gene calls are TRBV5-6 and TRBJ1-6; possibly TRBD1 for D (5 bases). Germline V lookup: CDR1 SGHDT, CDR2 YYEEEE. The CDR3 totals 16 residues. V lost 1 base and J 5 bases, leaving 13 bases between the germline ends. This chain's CDR3 is CASSLLGTSNNSPLHF. In DNA form, the CDR3 reads TGTGCCAGCAGCTTGCTCGGGACGAGCAATAATTCACCCCTCCACTTT.

About this clone itself: This may come from a read error, since a much larger clone is one base off. Other nucleotide sequences from this sample produce the same CDR3. The chain joins TRBV4-2 to TRBJ1-4; 7 bases map to TRBD1. CDR1 and CDR2 (germline): LGHNA, YNFKEQ. This CDR3 spans 16 amino acids. The CDR3: CASSQQEGDSNEKLFF. CDR3 nucleotides: TGTGCCAGCAGCCAACAGGAGGGGGACAGCAATGAAAAACTGTTTTTC.

V and J are TRBV5-4 and TRBJ2-1; D is possibly TRBD1 (5 bases). The CDR3 is made up of 14 amino acids. Trimming cost V 1 base and J 0 bases, with 5 bases left between them. Germline CDR1 reads SGHNT; CDR2 reads YYREEE (reference sequence). The CDR3 DNA reads as TGTGCCAGCAGCTTGAGGGGCTCCTACAATGAGCAGTTCTTC. Its translation is CASSLRGSYNEQFF.

In regard to this clone: The same CDR3 can be traced to other DNA sequences in this sample. V gene TRBV7-2 combines with J gene TRBJ1-1, with no clear D. Trimming stripped 1 base from V and 0 bases from J, with 9 bases between. Per the germline V gene, CDR1 is SGHTA and CDR2 is FQGNSA. The CDR3 totals 15 residues. The CDR3 is CASSLVGGLNTEAFF. In DNA form, the CDR3 reads TGTGCCAGCAGCTTAGTAGGAGGGCTGAACACTGAAGCTTTCTTT.

The chain uses TRBV5-1 and TRBJ1-1; a possible D gene is TRBD1 (5 bases). Germline V gene lookup returns CDR1 SGHRS and CDR2 YFSETQ. Deletions cut 4 bases from V and 1 base from J, with 17 bases between. This CDR3 spans 16 amino acids. The CDR3 DNA reads TGCGCCAGCAGCATTGGGGGGTCGGCCGGGAACACTGAAGCTTTCTTT. Protein sequence: CASSIGGSAGNTEAFF.